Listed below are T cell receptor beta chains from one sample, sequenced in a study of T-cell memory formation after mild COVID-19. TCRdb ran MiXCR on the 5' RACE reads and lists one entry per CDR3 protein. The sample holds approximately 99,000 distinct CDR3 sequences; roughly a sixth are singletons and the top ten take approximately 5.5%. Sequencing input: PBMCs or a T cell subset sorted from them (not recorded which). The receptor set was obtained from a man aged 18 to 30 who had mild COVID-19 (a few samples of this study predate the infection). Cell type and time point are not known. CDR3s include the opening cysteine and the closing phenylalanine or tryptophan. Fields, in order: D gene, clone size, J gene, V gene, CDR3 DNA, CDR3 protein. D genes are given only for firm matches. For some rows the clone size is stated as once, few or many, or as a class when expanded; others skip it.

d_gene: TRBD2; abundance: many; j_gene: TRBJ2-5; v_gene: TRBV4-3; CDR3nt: TGCGCCAGCAGCCAAGGAGTAGCGGGGGGCGGAGAGACCCAGTACTTC; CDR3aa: CASSQGVAGGGETQYF
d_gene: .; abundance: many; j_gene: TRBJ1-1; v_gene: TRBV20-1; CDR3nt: TGCAGTGCTAGCTCCTCGGGCCGGAACACTGAAGCTTTCTTT; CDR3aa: CSASSSGRNTEAFF
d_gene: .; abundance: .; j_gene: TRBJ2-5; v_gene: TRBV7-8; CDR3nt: TGTGCCAGCAGCTCACGTTGGGGCGAGACCCAGTACTTC; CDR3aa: CASSSRWGETQYF
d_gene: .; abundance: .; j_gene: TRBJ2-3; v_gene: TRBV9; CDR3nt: TGTGCCAGCAGCGTACAGGGGAATACGCAGTATTTT; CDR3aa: CASSVQGNTQYF
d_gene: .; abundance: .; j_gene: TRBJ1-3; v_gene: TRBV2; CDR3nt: TGTGCCAGCAGTTACCCCGCCGGAAACACCATATATTTT; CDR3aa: CASSYPAGNTIYF
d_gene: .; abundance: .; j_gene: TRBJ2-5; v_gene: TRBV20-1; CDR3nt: TGCAGTGCTGCCGGGAACCAAGAGACCCAGTACTTC; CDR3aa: CSAAGNQETQYF
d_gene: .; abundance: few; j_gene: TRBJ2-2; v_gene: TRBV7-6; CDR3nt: TGTGCCAGCAGCTTAGGCCAGAACCGGGAGCTGTTTTTT; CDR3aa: CASSLGQNRELFF
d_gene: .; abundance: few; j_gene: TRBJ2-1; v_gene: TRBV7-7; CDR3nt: TGTGCTAGCAGCTTAGACCTTCGGCCCTACAATGAGCAGTTCTTC; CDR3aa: CASSLDLRPYNEQFF
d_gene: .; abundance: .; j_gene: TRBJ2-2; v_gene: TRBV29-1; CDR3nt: TGCAGCGTTGAAAGGGGGACCGGGGAGCTGTTTTTT; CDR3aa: CSVERGTGELFF
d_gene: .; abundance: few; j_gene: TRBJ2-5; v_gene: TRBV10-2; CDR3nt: TGCGCCAGCAGTATCCGGGGGCGAGAGACCCAGTACTTC; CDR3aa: CASSIRGRETQYF
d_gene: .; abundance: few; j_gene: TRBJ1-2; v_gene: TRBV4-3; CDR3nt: TGCGCCAGCAGCCAAATTCGGGACTATGGCTACACCTTC; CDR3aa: CASSQIRDYGYTF
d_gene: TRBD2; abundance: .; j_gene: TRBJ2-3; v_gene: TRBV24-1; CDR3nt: TGTGCCACCAGTGATGCGGGGGGACTCACAGATACGCAGTATTTT; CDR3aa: CATSDAGGLTDTQYF
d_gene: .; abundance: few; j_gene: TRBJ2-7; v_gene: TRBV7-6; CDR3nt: TGTGCCAGCAGCTTAGGAGGGGGCTCCTACGAGCAGTACTTC; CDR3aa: CASSLGGGSYEQYF
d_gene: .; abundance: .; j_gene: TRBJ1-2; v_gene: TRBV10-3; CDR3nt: TGTGCCATCAGCCCTCGAGACAGGATTAACTATGGCTACACCTTC; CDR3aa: CAISPRDRINYGYTF
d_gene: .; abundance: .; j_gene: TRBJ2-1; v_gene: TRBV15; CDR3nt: TGTGCCACCAGCAGGGGATACGGCGGTGAGCAGTTCTTC; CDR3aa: CATSRGYGGEQFF
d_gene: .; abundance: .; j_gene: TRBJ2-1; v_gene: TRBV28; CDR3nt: TGTGCCAGCAGTTTAATCGGGGGCAGGTTCAATGAGCAGTTCTTC; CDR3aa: CASSLIGGRFNEQFF
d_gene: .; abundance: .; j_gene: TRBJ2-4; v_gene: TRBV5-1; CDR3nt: TGCGCCAGCAGCTTGGGGGGCGCGACCAACATTCAGTACTTC; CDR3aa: CASSLGGATNIQYF
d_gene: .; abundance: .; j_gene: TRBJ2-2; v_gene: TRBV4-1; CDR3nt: TGCGCCAGCAGCCAAGAAAGTGGGGCCAGTCTTCCTGCGAACACCGGGGAGCTGTTTTTT; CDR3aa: CASSQESGASLPANTGELFF
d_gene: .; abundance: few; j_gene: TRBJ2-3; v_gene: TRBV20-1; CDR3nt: TGCAGTGCTATTGGTGGCACAGATACGCAGTATTTT; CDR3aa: CSAIGGTDTQYF
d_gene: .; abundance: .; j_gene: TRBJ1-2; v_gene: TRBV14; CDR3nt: TGTGCCAGCAGCCCCAGACGGGGGGGGCTTTACACCTTC; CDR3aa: CASSPRRGGLYTF
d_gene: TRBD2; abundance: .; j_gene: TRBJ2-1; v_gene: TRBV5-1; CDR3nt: TGCGCCAGCAGCTTAGGAGGTCTAGCGGGGAGCCATGAGCAGTTCTTC; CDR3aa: CASSLGGLAGSHEQFF
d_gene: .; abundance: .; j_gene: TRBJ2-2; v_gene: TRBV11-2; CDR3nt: TGTGCCAGCAGCCTCGGGGAAAACAGGGTCCCCGGGGAGCTGTTTTTT; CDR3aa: CASSLGENRVPGELFF
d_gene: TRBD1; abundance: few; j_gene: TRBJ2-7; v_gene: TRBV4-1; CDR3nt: TGCGCCAGCAGCCTTCGGACAGGGGTAGCGGAAGAGCAGTACTTC; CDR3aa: CASSLRTGVAEEQYF
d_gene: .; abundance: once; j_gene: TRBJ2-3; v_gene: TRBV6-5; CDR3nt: TGTGCCAGCAGGGTCTTGGAATGGCAAGATACGCAGTATTTT; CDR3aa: CASRVLEWQDTQYF
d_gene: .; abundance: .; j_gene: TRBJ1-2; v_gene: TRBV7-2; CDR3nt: TGTGCCAGCAGCCCGGACGCTAGATATGGCTACACCTTC; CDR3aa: CASSPDARYGYTF
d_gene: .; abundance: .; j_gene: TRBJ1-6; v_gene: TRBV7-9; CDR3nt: TGTGCCAGCGGGAGTCGTAATTCACCCCTCCACTTT; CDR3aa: CASGSRNSPLHF
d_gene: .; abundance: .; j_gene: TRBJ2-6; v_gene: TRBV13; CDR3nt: TGTGCCAGCAGTCCTACACGGGGCGGGGCCAACGTCCTGACTTTC; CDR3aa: CASSPTRGGANVLTF
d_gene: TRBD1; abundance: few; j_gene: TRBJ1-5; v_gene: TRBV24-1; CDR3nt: TGTGCCACCAGTGCTGGGACAGGGAGTACTAATCAGCCCCAGCATTTT; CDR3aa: CATSAGTGSTNQPQHF
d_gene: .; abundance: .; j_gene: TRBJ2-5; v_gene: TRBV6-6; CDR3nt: TGTGCCAGCAAGACAGACCAAGAGACCCAGTACTTC; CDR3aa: CASKTDQETQYF
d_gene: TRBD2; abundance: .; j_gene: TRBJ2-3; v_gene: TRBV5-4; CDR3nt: TGTGCCAGCAGCTTGGTTCCAGCGGGGGGAATAGATACGCAGTATTTT; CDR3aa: CASSLVPAGGIDTQYF
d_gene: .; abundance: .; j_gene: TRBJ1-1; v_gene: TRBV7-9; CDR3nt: TGTGCCAGCAGCCAGGACACTGAAGCTTTCTTT; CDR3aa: CASSQDTEAFF
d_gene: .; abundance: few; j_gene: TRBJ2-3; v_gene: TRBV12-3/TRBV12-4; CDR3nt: TGTGCCAGCAGTTCCCACATGGCCTCCAGAGATACGCAGTATTTT; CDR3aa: CASSSHMASRDTQYF
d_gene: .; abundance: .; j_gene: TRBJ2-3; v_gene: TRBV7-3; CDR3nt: TGTGCCAGCAGCTTAAAGAGGACAGATACGCAGTATTTT; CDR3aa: CASSLKRTDTQYF
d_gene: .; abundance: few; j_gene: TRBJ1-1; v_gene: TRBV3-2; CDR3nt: TGTGCCAGCAAGGGGGCTTTCTTT; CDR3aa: CASKGAFF
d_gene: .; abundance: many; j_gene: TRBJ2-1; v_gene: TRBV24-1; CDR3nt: TGTGCCACCAGTGATTTGCACGGGGTTAGGGATGAGCAGTTCTTC; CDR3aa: CATSDLHGVRDEQFF
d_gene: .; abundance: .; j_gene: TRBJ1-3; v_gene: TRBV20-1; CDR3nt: TGCAGTGCTAGAGATCTGGGAGGGTTGGGAAACACCATATATTTT; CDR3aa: CSARDLGGLGNTIYF
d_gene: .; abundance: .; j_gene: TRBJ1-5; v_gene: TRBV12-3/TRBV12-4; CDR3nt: TGTGCCAGCAGACCGGGACGGTTCAATCAGCCCCAGCATTTT; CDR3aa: CASRPGRFNQPQHF
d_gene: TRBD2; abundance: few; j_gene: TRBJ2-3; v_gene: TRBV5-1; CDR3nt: TGCGCCAGCAGCCCCATGACTAGCGGGATAAGCACAGATACGCAGTATTTT; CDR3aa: CASSPMTSGISTDTQYF
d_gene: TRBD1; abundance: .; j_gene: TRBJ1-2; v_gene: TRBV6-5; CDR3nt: TGTGCCAGCAGTCCGGGACAGGGGGTGATAAACTATGGCTACACCTTC; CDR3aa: CASSPGQGVINYGYTF